This T cell receptor beta chain is from a study of CD8 T cells in Susac syndrome. V was trimmed by 0 bases and J by 0 bases, leaving 12 bases between them. This CDR3 has 17 amino acids. CDR1 LGHDT and CDR2 YNNKEL come from the germline V gene (reference sequence). Random hexamers served to reverse transcribe about 0.5 to 1 ug RNA. TCRdb processed the immunoSEQ multiplex PCR reads anew with MiXCR; each CDR3 protein has one entry. There are 250,000 to 350,000 distinct CDR3 sequences in the sample; 80% to 90% occur only once, and over 0.1% lies in the top ten. This receptor was identified in a human donor with multiple sclerosis. The J gene is TRBJ2-1, the V gene TRBV3-1; D not certain. The sample comprised CD8+ T cells from PBMCs. The DNA for the CDR3 is TGTGCCAGCAGCCAAGAAATTCCGCGGAGCTCCTACAATGAGCAGTTCTTC. Its translation is CASSQEIPRSSYNEQFF.